This entry is about one T cell receptor beta chain. Its antigen remains unknown. The ends were cut back, 6 bases at V and 4 bases at J, with 15 bases in the middle. The CDR3 has 13 residues. Germline V lookup: CDR1 DFQATT, CDR2 SNEGSKA (reference sequence). The data originate from a study of T-cell memory formation after mild COVID-19. For the study at large: Clusters were largely donor specific. Study-level results: Mainly CM and EM harbored the contracting CD4+ clones; mainly EMRA harbored the CD8+ ones. The authors did not confirm SARS-CoV-2 specificity of second-wave clones peaking day 37.

5'RACE primed from the constant segment yielded TCR alpha and TCR beta cDNA libraries bearing sample barcodes and UMIs. TCRdb called the 5' RACE reads again in MiXCR, with one record for every CDR3 protein. The table records roughly 190,000 distinct CDR3 sequences, roughly a tenth of them present only once. The sequence derives from a man in his late teens or twenties who had mild COVID-19 (a few samples of this study predate the infection). Cell type and time point are not known. V and J are TRBV20-1 and TRBJ1-2; D is perhaps TRBD1 (5 bases). Sample: PBMCs or a T cell subset sorted from them (not recorded which). The CDR3 here is CSARAPGTYGYTF. The DNA for the CDR3 is TGCAGTGCCAGGGCCCCAGGCACCTATGGCTACACCTTC.